This T cell receptor beta chain was recovered during a study of cytomegalovirus exposure and HLA in healthy donors (dated by TCRdb to about 2017). Broadly, across the study: According to an earlier analysis of 587 of the donors, some 180 million T cells yielded 120 million or so unique TCR beta sequences and 250 to 350 Gb of sequence data. An early release that covered about 600 HLA-typed donors contained 250 to 350 gigabases of sequencing data and around 85 million unique TCR sequences. Of the 300 to 500 genotyped donors, 80% to 90% were placed in the genetic ancestry cluster associated with self-reported Caucasian donors. The aim of the study was to test whether cataloging public T cell receptors could identify signatures of past pathogen exposure. The study used immunosequencing to profile the T cell repertoires of 600 to 850 subjects and linked those repertoires to cytomegalovirus serostatus. In addition to the first cohort of several hundred subjects, a separate validation cohort of around 110 different subjects was used. To predict cytomegalovirus infection status, the study combined high-throughput TCR immunosequencing, statistical association of individual TCRs with disease status, and machine learning. A later analysis re-examined previously published TCR beta repertoires from more than 600 donors and added high-resolution HLA genotyping to investigate patterns of TCR occurrence. The later analysis used no new phenotypic data to find candidate immune exposures, relying instead on TCR beta sequences and their occurrence across donors. An earlier analysis of about 620 of the donors applied high-throughput TCR beta sequencing to assess whether each TCR beta V gene segment acted as functional or pseudogenic. Donor age, sex, ethnicity and CMV serostatus were compiled alongside the repertoire data. A later genetic analysis used genome-wide SNP genotypes for about three fifths of the 666 donors, treating that subset as a discovery cohort. All discovery cohort repertoires had been generated using a single sequencing platform. Both class I and class II loci were covered by HLA typing, at four-digit resolution. The number of typed donors differed by locus: about 620-640 for A, B, C, DRB1 and DQB1; 500 to 550 for DQA1; 606 for DPA1; and roughly 470 for DPB1. Roughly 5 DR-DQ haplotypes were handled as single units for association and clustering, since linkage in the cohort was strong. Among under 450 genotyped donors of the cohort, an average of roughly 240,000 unique TCR beta nucleotide sequences were sequenced per donor, about a sixth of them non-productive.

Points the paper makes about the study in general: Sequencing depth was assumed to be roughly uniform across donors in the presence/absence analyses, though that assumption may not hold. A total of about 180 TCR beta chains were listed by the study as associated with cytomegalovirus. In a later analysis, HLA-associated TCR beta chains were found to be more clonally expanded and to have lower generation probabilities than equally common non-associated chains. The earlier analysis of some 560 of the donors excluded seventeen rarely observed V segments, including chromosome 9 orphons, because counts were too low. While some public TCRs were present in many individuals, most TCR sequences turned up only very rarely across donors. The only immune exposure information available for the cohort was CMV serostatus. Broadly in line with IMGT annotations, most TCR beta V segments showed up in productive rearrangements about 90% or about 30% of the time in an earlier analysis of approximately 600 of the donors. A further reported finding was that TCR beta sequences accurately predicted the HLA-A and HLA-B alleles for most subjects in the first cohort. In a later analysis, TCR association rates were found to vary across HLA loci, with the most associated TCRs seen for DRB1 alleles and the fewest for HLA-C alleles. A later analysis associated about 17,000 TCR beta sequences with specific HLA alleles at a false discovery rate of 0.05. When HLA alleles, especially DR and DQ, strongly co-occurred, attributing TCR associations to individual alleles was difficult. Most CMV-associated TCR beta chains appeared to be HLA-restricted in a later analysis, and the HLA associations seemed to be driven largely by CMV exposure. Compared with the approximately 720-donor mean, donors in an Asian-associated ancestry cluster had fewer N-insertions in productive TCRs, according to a later genetic analysis. Correlated functional status among segregating V segments might reflect linkage disequilibrium, but an unknown experimental factor could not be ruled out. Because the 87-base-pair reads could not distinguish some IMGT-functional V segments, including TRBV6-2 and TRBV6-3, those segments were excluded. Because HLA typing was missing for some donors at each locus, association tests included only the typed subset. A cluster of highly shared sequence variants was judged likely to be a technical artifact of the sequencing pipeline. According to the authors, the approach could potentially be generalized to other disease states and immunological phenotypes. In this cohort, only TCR beta chains were sequenced, and detectable features were limited by the absence of alpha or paired-chain data. A later genetic analysis associated a missense DCLRE1C variant with V-gene and J-gene trimming of TCR beta chains, and an independent cohort replicated the association. Three of the identified cytomegalovirus-associated TCR beta chains were confirmed in vitro to be specific for cytomegalovirus antigens. A later analysis reported that several top co-occurrence clusters appeared linked to parvovirus B19, influenza, CMV and Epstein-Barr virus. The classifier was reported to diagnose cytomegalovirus status with high specificity and sensitivity in both the original cohort and the validation cohort.

In total, about 650 healthy bone marrow donors made up the cohort. Cohort members were all nominally healthy when sampled, although unrecorded immune exposures were likely present. The donor tested CMV seronegative, placing the donor among the 352 seronegative members of the cohort. Each donor provided a peripheral blood sample, and peripheral blood mononuclear cells were used for TCR beta sequencing. The Qiagen DNeasy Blood Extraction Kit was used to extract genomic DNA from the blood cell samples. The library relied on the immunoSEQ multiplex PCR assay. For the multiplex PCR, a mixture combining 60 forward primers for TCR Vbeta segments and 13 reverse primers for TCR Jbeta segments was used. A multiplex PCR assay on genomic DNA amplified the CDR3 region of rearranged TCR beta genes. The Illumina HiSeq System was used to sequence the amplified TCR beta libraries as 87-base-pair reads. The original pipeline was this. Across the 670 or so repertoires, a later analysis counted approximately 83 million unique TCR beta chains, some 11 million of which were shared by at least two donors. Raw reads were error-corrected and collapsed into unique sequences with a nearest-neighbor algorithm that merged closely related sequences to remove PCR and sequencing errors. CDR3 sequences were aligned to IMGT reference sequences to assign V, D and J gene segments. For a sequence to be retained, at least a six-nucleotide match to both a V gene segment and a J gene segment was required. Rearrangements were called productive when the CDR3 lacked stop codons and stayed in frame with V and J; all others were non-productive. Following IMGT convention, CDR3 was defined as the stretch from the second conserved V-encoded cysteine to the conserved J-encoded phenylalanine. In an earlier analysis of around 540 of the donors, sequences lacking an unambiguous match to a single V gene segment were excluded. In an earlier analysis of 587 of the donors, V segments were called functional above 56.7% productive rearrangements and were called segregating when the between-donor standard deviation exceeded 5%. A statistical classification framework was built to diagnose cytomegalovirus status from the catalog of TCR beta chain sequences. V and J gene assignment, in a later analysis, came from comparing TCR nucleotide sequences with IMGT/GENE-DB human TR gene sequences. In a later analysis, CDR3 sequences and most-parsimonious VDJ recombination scenarios were assigned using the TCRdist pipeline. A later analysis defined each TCR beta chain by its CDR3 amino acid sequence plus V-gene family, and excluded reads lacking a unique V-gene family. As a way to deal with suspected cross-contamination and a sequencing artifact, a later analysis dropped 500 to 700 nucleotide sequences that were highly shared and had low generation probability. A later analysis calculated a clonal expansion index for each public chain from normalized within-repertoire ranks of inferred template counts. In a later analysis, generation probabilities were computed with a VDJ recombination model fitted to out-of-frame rearrangements, and the resulting probabilities were checked against IGoR. In a later analysis, TCR-TCR, TCR-HLA and TCR-CMV co-occurrence was scored with hypergeometric tests, and a repertoire-size bias correction was applied to TCR pairs. In a later analysis, false discovery rates were estimated by permuting HLA or CMV assignments 20 times. In a later analysis, co-occurring TCRs were grouped using DBSCAN, and TCRdist sequence similarity was added for clustering within HLA-allele-positive subsets. Repertoires with fewer than 30,000 or more than 120,000 public chains were left out of co-occurrence clustering, as were five repertoires with anomalous nucleotide sharing. TCRdb re-hosts the immuneACCESS table, in-frame sequences only. Its copies lack some clones; in the studies checked, an unresolved V gene accounts for under half of them, and the cause for the rest is not known. For V, J and clone size, that table is used; D and trimming come from the DNA. The table held for this sample gives 130,000 or so clones. The top ten clonotypes cover over 1.5% of the sample.

A note on this clone: The antigen it recognizes is unknown.

CDR1 and CDR2 were assigned from the germline V gene (reference sequence) as SEHNR and FQNEAQ. The CDR3 starts with the cysteine, ends with the phenylalanine, and has 12 residues. The kept DNA is CDR3 alone, 36 bases in frame from the first base. V loses 5 bases, J loses 7 bases, and the germline ends lie 6 bases apart. Sequenced input: PBMCs. The chain was built from TRBV7-9 and TRBJ1-6, with the D gene uncertain. This receptor was taken from a man between 18 and 35 years old in good health and CMV-seronegative. The DNA sequence is TGTGCCAGCAGCCACGGGAATTCACCCCTCCACTTT. It codes for CASSHGNSPLHF.